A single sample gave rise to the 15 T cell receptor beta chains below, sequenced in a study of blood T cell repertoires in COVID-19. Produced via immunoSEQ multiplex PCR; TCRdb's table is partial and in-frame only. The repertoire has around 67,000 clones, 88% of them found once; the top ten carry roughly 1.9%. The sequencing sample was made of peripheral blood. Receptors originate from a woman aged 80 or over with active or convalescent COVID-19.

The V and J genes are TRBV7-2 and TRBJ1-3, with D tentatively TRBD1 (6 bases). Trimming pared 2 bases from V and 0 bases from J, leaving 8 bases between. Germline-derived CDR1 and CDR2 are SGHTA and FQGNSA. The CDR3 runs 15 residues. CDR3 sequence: CASSLQGFSGNTIYF. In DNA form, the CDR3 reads TGTGCCAGCAGCTTACAGGGGTTCTCTGGAAACACCATATATTTT.

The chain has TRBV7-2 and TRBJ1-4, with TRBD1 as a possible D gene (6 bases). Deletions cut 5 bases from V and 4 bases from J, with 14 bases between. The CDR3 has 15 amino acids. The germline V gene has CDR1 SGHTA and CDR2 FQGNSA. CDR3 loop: CASSVDSQINEKLFF. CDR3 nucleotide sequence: TGTGCCAGCAGCGTGGACAGTCAAATTAATGAAAAACTGTTTTTT.

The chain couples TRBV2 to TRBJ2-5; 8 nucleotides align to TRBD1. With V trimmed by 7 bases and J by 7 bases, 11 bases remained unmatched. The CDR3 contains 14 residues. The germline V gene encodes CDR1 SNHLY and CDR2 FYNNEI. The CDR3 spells CASNAGTGYGTQYF. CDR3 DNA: TGTGCCAGCAACGCCGGGACAGGTTACGGGACCCAGTACTTC.

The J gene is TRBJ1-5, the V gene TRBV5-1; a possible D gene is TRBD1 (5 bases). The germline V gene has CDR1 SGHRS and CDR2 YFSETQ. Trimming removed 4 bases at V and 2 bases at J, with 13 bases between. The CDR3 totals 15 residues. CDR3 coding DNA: TGCGCCAGCAGCCCAGGGACTAATGGCAATCAGCCCCAGCATTTT. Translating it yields CASSPGTNGNQPQHF.

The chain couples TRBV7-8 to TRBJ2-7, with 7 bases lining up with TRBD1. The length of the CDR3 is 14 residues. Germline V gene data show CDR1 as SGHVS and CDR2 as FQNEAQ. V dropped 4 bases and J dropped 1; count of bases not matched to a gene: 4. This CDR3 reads CASSWGQRSYEQYF. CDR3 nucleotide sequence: TGTGCCAGCAGCTGGGGACAGCGATCCTACGAGCAGTACTTC.

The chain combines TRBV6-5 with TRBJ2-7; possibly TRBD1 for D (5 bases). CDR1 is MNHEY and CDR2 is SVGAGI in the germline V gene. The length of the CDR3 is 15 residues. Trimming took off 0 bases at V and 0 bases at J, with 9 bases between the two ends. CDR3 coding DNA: TGTGCCAGCAGTTACTCGATGCAGGGCTCCTACGAGCAGTACTTC. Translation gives CASSYSMQGSYEQYF.

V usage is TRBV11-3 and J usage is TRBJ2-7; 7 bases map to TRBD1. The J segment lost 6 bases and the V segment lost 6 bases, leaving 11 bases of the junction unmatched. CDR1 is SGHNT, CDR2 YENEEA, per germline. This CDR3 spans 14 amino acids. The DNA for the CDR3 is TGTGCCAGCAGTCGAGACAGGGTGGCCGGCGAGCAGTACTTC. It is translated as CASSRDRVAGEQYF.

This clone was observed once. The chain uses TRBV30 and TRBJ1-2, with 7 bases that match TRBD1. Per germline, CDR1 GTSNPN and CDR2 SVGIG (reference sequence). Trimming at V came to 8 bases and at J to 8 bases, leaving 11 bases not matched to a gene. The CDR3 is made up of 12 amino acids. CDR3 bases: TGTGCCGGGACCCGACAGGGCCAAGGCTACACCTTC. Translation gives CAGTRQGQGYTF.

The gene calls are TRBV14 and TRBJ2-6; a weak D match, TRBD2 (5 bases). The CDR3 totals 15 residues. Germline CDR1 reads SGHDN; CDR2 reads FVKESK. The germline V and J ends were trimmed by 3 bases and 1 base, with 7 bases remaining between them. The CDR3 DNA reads TGTGCCAGCAGCCAGGGGAGATCTGGGGCCAACGTCCTGACTTTC. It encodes CASSQGRSGANVLTF.

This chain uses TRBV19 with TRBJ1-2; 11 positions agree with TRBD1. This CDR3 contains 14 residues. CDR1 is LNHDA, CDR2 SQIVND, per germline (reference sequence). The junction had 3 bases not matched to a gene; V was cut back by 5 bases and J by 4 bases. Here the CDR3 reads CASSAGQGGYGYTF. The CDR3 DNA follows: TGTGCCAGTAGTGCGGGACAGGGGGGCTATGGCTACACCTTC.

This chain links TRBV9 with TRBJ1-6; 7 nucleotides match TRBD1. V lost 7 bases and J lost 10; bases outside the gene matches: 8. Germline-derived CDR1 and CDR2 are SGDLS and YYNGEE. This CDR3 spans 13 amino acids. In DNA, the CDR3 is TGTGCCAGCGGCGACAGGGAGGGGTCACCCCTCCACTTT. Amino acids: CASGDREGSPLHF.

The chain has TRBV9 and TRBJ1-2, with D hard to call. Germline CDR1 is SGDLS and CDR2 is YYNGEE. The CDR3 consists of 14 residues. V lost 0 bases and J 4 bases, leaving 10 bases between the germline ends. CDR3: CASSVEPIGYGYTF. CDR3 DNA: TGTGCCAGCAGCGTAGAGCCAATTGGCTATGGCTACACCTTC. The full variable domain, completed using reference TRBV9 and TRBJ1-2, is DSGVTQTPKHLITATGQRVTLRCSPRSGDLSVYWYQQSLDQGLQFLIQYYNGEERAKGNILERFSAQQFPDLHSELNLSSLELGDSALYFCASSVEPIGYGYTFGSGTRLTVV.

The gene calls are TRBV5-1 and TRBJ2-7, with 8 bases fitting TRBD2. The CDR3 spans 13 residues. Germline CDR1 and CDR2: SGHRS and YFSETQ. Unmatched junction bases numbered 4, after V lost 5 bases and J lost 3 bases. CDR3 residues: CASRPGLGYEQYF. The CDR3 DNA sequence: TGCGCCAGCAGGCCGGGACTAGGCTACGAGCAGTACTTC.

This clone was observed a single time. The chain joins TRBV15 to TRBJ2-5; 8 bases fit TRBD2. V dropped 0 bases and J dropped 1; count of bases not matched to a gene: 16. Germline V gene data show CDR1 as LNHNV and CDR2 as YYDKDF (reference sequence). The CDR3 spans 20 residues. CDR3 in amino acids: CATSRDSIKGRRGGQETQYF. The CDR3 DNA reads TGTGCCACCAGCAGAGATAGTATTAAGGGGCGACGGGGGGGCCAAGAGACCCAGTACTTC.

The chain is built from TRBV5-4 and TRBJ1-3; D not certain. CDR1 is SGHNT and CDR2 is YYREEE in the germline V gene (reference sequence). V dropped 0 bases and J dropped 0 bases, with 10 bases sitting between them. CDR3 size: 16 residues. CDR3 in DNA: TGTGCCAGCAGCTTGGAAAGCAGGCTCTCTGGAAACACCATATATTTT. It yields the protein CASSLESRLSGNTIYF.